This passage covers 22 T cell receptor beta chains from one sample sequenced in a study of prognosis after radiotherapy for stage I lung cancer. Multiplex PCR, run in two rounds, amplified TCR beta CDR3 from genomic DNA. The first round of PCR was done with primers that matched each TRBV and TRBJ gene. TCRdb reprocessed the multiplex PCR reads via MiXCR and lists one record per CDR3 protein. Of roughly 26,000 distinct CDR3 sequences in the sample, about 32% were seen once. The sample was PBMCs, taken before or after stereotactic body radiation therapy (not recorded which). The origin of the receptors is a donor aged 50 or older with non-small cell lung cancer.

This clonotype was seen repeatedly, ten times or more. V is TRBV6-1 and J is TRBJ2-3; D unresolved. The CDR3 consists of 16 residues. Trimming removed 7 bases from V and 4 bases from J, with 21 bases in between. From germline, CDR1 is MNHNS and CDR2 SASEGT. In DNA, the CDR3 is TGTGCCAGCAACCTGGGATTTCCCCGGAGCGCAGATACGCAGTATTTT. Translated, it gives CASNLGFPRSADTQYF.

The chain uses TRBV2 and TRBJ1-1, with D possibly being TRBD1 (5 bases). CDR3 size: 18 residues. Trimming pared 1 base from V and 6 bases from J, leaving 24 bases between. CDR1 and CDR2 (germline): SNHLY, FYNNEI. CDR3 in DNA: TGTGCCAGCAGTGAAGGTGGAAATACGGGGGACGGCGGGTCTGAAGCTTTCTTT. Its protein product is CASSEGGNTGDGGSEAFF.

V is TRBV5-1 and J is TRBJ1-1, with TRBD1 identical over 11 bases. The junction had 14 bases not matched to a gene; V was cut back by 4 bases and J by 6 bases. Germline values: CDR1 SGHRS, CDR2 YFSETQ. The CDR3 totals 17 residues. CDR3 residues: CASSRSSGTGGFAEAFF. In DNA form, the CDR3 reads TGCGCCAGCAGCAGATCATCCGGGACAGGGGGTTTCGCTGAAGCTTTCTTT.

This clonotype ranks as medium-sized. The chain carries TRBV19 and TRBJ2-2, with 12 bases matching TRBD2. J lost 3 bases, V lost 5 bases, and 4 bases had no gene match. Germline CDR1 reads LNHDA; CDR2 reads SQIVND (reference sequence). CDR3 length equals 16 residues. CDR3 DNA: TGTGCCAGTAGTTTAACTAGCGGGGGGTACACCGGGGAGCTGTTTTTT. It specifies CASSLTSGGYTGELFF.

This clonotype was seen ten or more times. The chain carries TRBV2 and TRBJ2-1, with D tentatively TRBD1 or TRBD2 (6 bases each). Looked up from germline, CDR1 is SNHLY and CDR2 is FYNNEI. V was cut by 8 bases and J by 7 bases, with 9 bases left in between. The CDR3 sequence is 11 residues long. CDR3 nucleotide sequence: TGTGCCAGCCGGAGGGGGAATGAGCAGTTCTTC. As protein: CASRRGNEQFF.

V is TRBV7-2 and J is TRBJ1-3; possibly TRBD1 for D (5 bases). The ends were cut back, 0 bases at V and 4 bases at J, with 10 bases in the middle. In germline, CDR1 is SGHTA, CDR2 FQGNSA. This CDR3 is 15 amino acids long. The DNA of the CDR3 is TGTGCCAGCAGCTTAGCCGGGACGTCAGGAAACACCATATATTTT. It encodes CASSLAGTSGNTIYF. Variable domain in full (rest from reference TRBV7-2 and TRBJ1-3): GAGVSQSPSNKVTEKGKDVELRCDPISGHTALYWYRQSLGQGLEFLIYFQGNSAPDKSGLPSDRFSAERTGGSVSTLTIQRTQQEDSAVYLCASSLAGTSGNTIYFGEGSWLTVV.

This clonotype was recorded many times. The chain couples TRBV6-2 or TRBV6-3 to TRBJ1-5, with TRBD1 matching over 7 bases. Germline CDR1 and CDR2: MNHEY and SVGEGT. The CDR3 is made up of 15 amino acids. Trimming removed 4 bases from V and 1 base from J; junction bases left unmatched: 4. The CDR3, as DNA: TGTGCCAGCAGTTCGACAGGGAACAGCAATCAGCCCCAGCATTTT. It is translated as CASSSTGNSNQPQHF.

This clonotype was seen a handful of times. The V call is TRBV6-1, the J call TRBJ2-3; TRBD2 agrees at 9 bases. Per the germline V gene, CDR1 is MNHNS and CDR2 is SASEGT. J was trimmed by 2 bases and V by 6 bases; bases with no gene match: 9. This CDR3 is 16 amino acids long. The CDR3 protein is CASRTTASGATDTQYF. The CDR3 region has the DNA TGTGCCAGCAGAACTACGGCTAGCGGGGCCACAGATACGCAGTATTTT.

The chain employs TRBV5-1 and TRBJ2-2; D gene unclear. V was cut by 5 bases and J by 4 bases, with 9 bases left in between. CDR3 length: 13 amino acids. Germline V gene data show CDR1 as SGHRS and CDR2 as YFSETQ. CDR3 in DNA: TGCGCCAGCAGAGTACAAGTCACCGGGGAGCTGTTTTTT. Translation: CASRVQVTGELFF. Supplemented by reference TRBV5-1 and TRBJ2-2, the full variable domain reads KAGVTQTPRYLIKTRGQQVTLSCSPISGHRSVSWYQQTPGQGLQFLFEYFSETQRNKGNFPGRFSGRQFSNSRSEMNVSTLELGDSALYLCASRVQVTGELFFGEGSRLTVL.

This sequence joins TRBV30 and TRBJ2-3; no firm D call. The germline V gene encodes CDR1 GTSNPN and CDR2 SVGIG (reference sequence). The CDR3 sequence is 13 residues long. V was trimmed by 3 bases and J by 2 bases, leaving 9 bases between them. CDR3 sequence: CAWSLPFTDTQYF. The CDR3, as DNA: TGTGCCTGGAGCCTCCCCTTCACAGATACGCAGTATTTT.

This clonotype was counted a few times. Given a far larger clone just one base away, this is likely a sequencing read error. The chain recombines TRBV6-2 or TRBV6-3 with TRBJ2-3; D is ambiguous. The germline gives CDR1 MNHEY, CDR2 SVGEGT. This CDR3 has 16 amino acids. DNA of the CDR3: TGTGCCAACAGTGAAGCCTTAGTTGGCTTCACAGATACGCAGTATTTT. Protein: CANSEALVGFTDTQYF.

At least ten counts were recorded for this clonotype. Germline is not matched at one junction end, which may reflect a read error. The genes are TRBV20-1 and TRBJ2-6, with D uncertain. This CDR3 comprises 14 residues. Germline loops: CDR1 DFQATT, CDR2 SNEGSKA (reference sequence). The CDR3 nucleotides are TGCAGTGGTAGACCAGTCTCTGGGGCCAACGTCCTGACTTTC. Its translation is CSGRPVSGANVLTF.

This clonotype was counted ten times or more. The chain couples TRBV20-1 to TRBJ2-4, with no clear D. Germline CDR1 reads DFQATT; CDR2 reads SNEGSKA (reference sequence). This CDR3 spans 13 amino acids. V lost 7 bases, J lost 1 base, and 11 bases lay in between. CDR3 protein: CSVTGTAKNIQYF. The CDR3 DNA follows: TGCAGTGTCACGGGCACCGCCAAAAACATTCAGTACTTC.

The CDR3 DNA sequence: TGTGCCAGCAGCTTTCTAGGGGATCCTACTACCAAGCAGTACTTC. It yields the protein CASSFLGDPTTKQYF. This chain joins TRBV12-1 and TRBJ2-7; TRBD1 reflects the table's D call only, with no check against the DNA. TRBV12-1 is a documented pseudogene. The CDR3 spans 15 residues.

This clonotype appeared many times. The chain joins TRBV7-9 to TRBJ2-7; TRBD1 aligns across 7 bases. The CDR3 spans 13 residues. The ends lost 5 bases at V and 5 bases at J; junction bases unmatched: 6. Germline loops: CDR1 SEHNR, CDR2 FQNEAQ (reference sequence). The CDR3 DNA sequence: TGTGCCAGCAGCCAGGGGGAGAAGCACGAGCAGTACTTC. This sequence encodes CASSQGEKHEQYF.

This clonotype was seen many times. V gene TRBV25-1 combines with J gene TRBJ1-6, with a possible D match to TRBD1 (5 bases). The CDR3 has 15 residues. Germline V lookup: CDR1 MGHDK, CDR2 SYGVNS. Deletions cut 7 bases from V and 14 bases from J, with 24 bases between. The CDR3 here is CASTPGQTPKRSLHF. CDR3 coding DNA: TGTGCCAGCACCCCGGGGCAGACCCCCAAGAGGTCCCTCCACTTT.

This clonotype was picked up a small number of times. The chain combines TRBV5-1 with TRBJ2-7; D is ambiguous. Trimming left V 5 bases short and J 3 bases short, with 15 bases between. This CDR3 region has 14 residues. Germline CDR1 and CDR2: SGHRS and YFSETQ. The chain's CDR3 is CASRDGGFYYEQYF. The CDR3 nucleotides are TGCGCCAGCAGAGACGGCGGTTTCTACTACGAGCAGTACTTC.

This clonotype showed up many times. The rearrangement joins TRBV4-2 to TRBJ2-5; D unresolved. Trimming cost V 2 bases and J 4 bases, with 11 bases left between them. Germline V gives CDR1 LGHNA, CDR2 YNFKEQ. CDR3 length: 14 residues. This CDR3 reads CASSQNQQGETQYF. The CDR3 region has the DNA TGTGCCAGCAGCCAAAATCAGCAAGGAGAGACCCAGTACTTC.

In its sample, this clonotype was seen many times. The rearrangement links TRBV6-1 to TRBJ1-6, with a tentative D call TRBD1 (5 bases). V was shortened by 3 bases and J by 6 bases, with 9 bases between the two germline ends. This CDR3 contains 14 residues. The germline CDR1 and CDR2 sequences are MNHNS and SASEGT. The CDR3 DNA sequence: TGTGCCAGCAGTGATCCAGGGACTAATTCACCCCTCCACTTT. Protein product: CASSDPGTNSPLHF.

This clonotype was observed many times. The chain has TRBV7-6 and TRBJ2-7; 10 bases align to TRBD1. Germline V CDR1 and CDR2: SGHVS, FNYEAQ. CDR3 length equals 15 residues. V shed 5 bases and J 5 bases; nucleotides not matched to a gene: 9. The CDR3 bases are TGTGCCAGCAGCCCGCAACGGGACAGGGGCAACGAGCAGTACTTC. Protein: CASSPQRDRGNEQYF.

This clonotype was seen once. This chain links TRBV6-5 with TRBJ2-7, with 10 bases lining up with TRBD2. CDR3 length equals 20 residues. Trimming removed 10 bases from V and 1 base from J; junction bases left unmatched: 25. The V gene's germline CDR1 is MNHEY and CDR2 SVGAGI. In nucleotides, the CDR3 is TGTGCCAACAGCCCCAAATTCCGGTCTAGCGGGAGCTGGTCATCCTACGAGCAGTACTTC. Its translation: CANSPKFRSSGSWSSYEQYF.

The table lists this clonotype with many counts. The chain couples TRBV6-1 to TRBJ1-4; D remains ambiguous. The ends were cut back, 1 base at V and 6 bases at J, with 9 bases in the middle. The CDR3 covers 14 residues. CDR1 and CDR2 from the germline V gene are MNHNS and SASEGT. CDR3 sequence reads: CASSEGGGHEKLFF. CDR3 in DNA: TGTGCCAGCAGTGAAGGGGGAGGGCATGAAAAACTGTTTTTT.